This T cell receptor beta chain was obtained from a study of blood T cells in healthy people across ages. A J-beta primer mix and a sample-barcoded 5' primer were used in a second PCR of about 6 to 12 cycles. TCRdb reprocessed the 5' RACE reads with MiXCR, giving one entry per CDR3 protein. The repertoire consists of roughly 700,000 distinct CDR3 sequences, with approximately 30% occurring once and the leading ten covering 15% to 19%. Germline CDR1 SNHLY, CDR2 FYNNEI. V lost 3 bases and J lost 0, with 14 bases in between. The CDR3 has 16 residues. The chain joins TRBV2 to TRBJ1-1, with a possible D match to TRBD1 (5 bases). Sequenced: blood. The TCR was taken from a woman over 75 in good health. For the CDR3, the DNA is TGTGCCAGCAGTGACCCTTGGCAGGGACTGAACACTGAAGCTTTCTTT. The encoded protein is CASSDPWQGLNTEAFF.